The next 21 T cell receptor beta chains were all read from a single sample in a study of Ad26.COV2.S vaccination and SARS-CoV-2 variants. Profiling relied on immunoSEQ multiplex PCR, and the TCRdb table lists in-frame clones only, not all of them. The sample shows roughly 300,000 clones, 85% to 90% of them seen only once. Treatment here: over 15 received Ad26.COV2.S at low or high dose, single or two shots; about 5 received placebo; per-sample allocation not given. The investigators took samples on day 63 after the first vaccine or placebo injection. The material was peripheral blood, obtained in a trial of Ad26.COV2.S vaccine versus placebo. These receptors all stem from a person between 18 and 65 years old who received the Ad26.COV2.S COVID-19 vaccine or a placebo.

CDR3 residues: CASSPSTGEGNEQFF. In DNA, the CDR3 is TGTGCCAGCTCACCATCGACAGGGGAGGGGAATGAGCAGTTCTTC. V and J are TRBV18 and TRBJ2-1; D might be TRBD1 (8 bases). Trimming shortened V by 2 bases and J by 7 bases, and 15 bases separated the two germline ends. The CDR3 is made up of 15 amino acids. From germline, CDR1 is KGHSH and CDR2 LQKENI.

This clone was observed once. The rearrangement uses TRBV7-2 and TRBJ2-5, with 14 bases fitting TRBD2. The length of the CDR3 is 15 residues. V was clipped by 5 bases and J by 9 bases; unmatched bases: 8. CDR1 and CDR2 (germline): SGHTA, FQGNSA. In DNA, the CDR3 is TGTGCCAGCAGCAAAGGACTAGCGGGGGGAGGGGCCCAGTACTTC. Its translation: CASSKGLAGGGAQYF.

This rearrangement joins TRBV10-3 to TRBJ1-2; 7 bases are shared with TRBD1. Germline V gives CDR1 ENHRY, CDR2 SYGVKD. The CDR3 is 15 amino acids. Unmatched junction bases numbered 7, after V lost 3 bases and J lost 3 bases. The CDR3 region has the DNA TGTGCCATCAGTGAAGTGGGCAGGGGGTACTATGGCTACACCTTC. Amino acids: CAISEVGRGYYGYTF.

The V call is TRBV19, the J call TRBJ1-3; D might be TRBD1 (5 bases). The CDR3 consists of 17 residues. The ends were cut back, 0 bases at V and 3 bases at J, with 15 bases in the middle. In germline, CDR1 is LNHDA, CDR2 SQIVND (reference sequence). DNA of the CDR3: TGTGCCAGTAGTATAGATCAGGGCATCCCACTTGGAAACACCATATATTTT. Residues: CASSIDQGIPLGNTIYF.

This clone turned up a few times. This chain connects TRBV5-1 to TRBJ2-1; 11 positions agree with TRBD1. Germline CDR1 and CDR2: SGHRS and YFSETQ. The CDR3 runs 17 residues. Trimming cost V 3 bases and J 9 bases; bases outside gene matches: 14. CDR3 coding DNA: TGCGCCAGCAGCTCTGGACAGGGGGCTACGGTTAGGGGTGAGCAGTTCTTC. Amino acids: CASSSGQGATVRGEQFF.

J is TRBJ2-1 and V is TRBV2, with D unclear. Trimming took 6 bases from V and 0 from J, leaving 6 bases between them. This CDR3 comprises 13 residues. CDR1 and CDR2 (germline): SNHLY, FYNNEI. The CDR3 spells CASSPSSYNEQFF. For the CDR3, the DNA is TGTGCCAGCAGCCCCAGCTCCTACAATGAGCAGTTCTTC.

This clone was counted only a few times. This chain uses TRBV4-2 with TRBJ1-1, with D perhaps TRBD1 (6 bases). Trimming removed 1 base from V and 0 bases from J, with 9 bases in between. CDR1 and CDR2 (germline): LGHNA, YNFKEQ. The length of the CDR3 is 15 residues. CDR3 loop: CASSQATGMNTEAFF. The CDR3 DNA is TGTGCCAGCAGCCAAGCAACAGGGATGAACACTGAAGCTTTCTTT.

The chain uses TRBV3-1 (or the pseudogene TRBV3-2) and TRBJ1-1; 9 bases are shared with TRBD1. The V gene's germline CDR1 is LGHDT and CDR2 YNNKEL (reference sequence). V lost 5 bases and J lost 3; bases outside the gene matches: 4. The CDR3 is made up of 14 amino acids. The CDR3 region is CASSMGDRDTEAFF. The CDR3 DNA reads TGTGCCAGCAGCATGGGGGACAGGGACACTGAAGCTTTCTTT.

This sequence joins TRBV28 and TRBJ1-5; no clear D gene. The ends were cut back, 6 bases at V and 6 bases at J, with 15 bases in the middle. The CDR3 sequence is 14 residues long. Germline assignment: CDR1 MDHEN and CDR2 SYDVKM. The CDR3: CASRDTGLGQPQHF. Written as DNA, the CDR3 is TGTGCCAGCAGGGATACGGGTTTAGGTCAGCCCCAGCATTTT.

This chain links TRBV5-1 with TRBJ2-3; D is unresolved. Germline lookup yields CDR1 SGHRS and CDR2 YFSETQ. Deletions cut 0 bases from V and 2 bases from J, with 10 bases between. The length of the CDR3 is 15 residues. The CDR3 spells CASSLADPFTDTQYF. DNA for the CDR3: TGCGCCAGCAGCTTGGCGGACCCCTTCACAGATACGCAGTATTTT.

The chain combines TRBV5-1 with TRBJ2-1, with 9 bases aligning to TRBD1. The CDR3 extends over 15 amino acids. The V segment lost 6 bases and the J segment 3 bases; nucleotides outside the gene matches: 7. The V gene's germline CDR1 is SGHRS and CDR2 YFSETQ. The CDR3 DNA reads TGCGCCAGCACTCCCACAGGGGGCGTCTACAATGAGCAGTTCTTC. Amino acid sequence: CASTPTGGVYNEQFF. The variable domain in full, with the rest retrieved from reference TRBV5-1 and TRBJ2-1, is KAGVTQTPRYLIKTRGQQVTLSCSPISGHRSVSWYQQTPGQGLQFLFEYFSETQRNKGNFPGRFSGRQFSNSRSEMNVSTLELGDSALYLCASTPTGGVYNEQFFGPGTRLTVL.

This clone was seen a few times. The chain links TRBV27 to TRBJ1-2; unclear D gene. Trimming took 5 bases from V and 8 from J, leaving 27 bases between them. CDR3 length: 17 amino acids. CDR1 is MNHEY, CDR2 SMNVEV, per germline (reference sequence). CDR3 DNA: TGTGCCAGCAGTCCATGGATTCCTCAGACTGGGTTTGGGGGCTACACCTTC. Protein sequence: CASSPWIPQTGFGGYTF.

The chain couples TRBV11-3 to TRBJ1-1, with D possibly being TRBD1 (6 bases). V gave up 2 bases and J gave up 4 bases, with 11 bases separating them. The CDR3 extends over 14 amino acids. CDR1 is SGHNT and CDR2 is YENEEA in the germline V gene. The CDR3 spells CASSLTGNPTEAFF. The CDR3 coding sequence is TGTGCCAGCAGCTTAACAGGGAACCCCACTGAAGCTTTCTTT.

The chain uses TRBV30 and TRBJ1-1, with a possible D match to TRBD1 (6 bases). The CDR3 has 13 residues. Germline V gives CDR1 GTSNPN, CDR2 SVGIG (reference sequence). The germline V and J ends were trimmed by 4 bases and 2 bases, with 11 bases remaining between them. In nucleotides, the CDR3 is TGTGCCTGGACAAAAGGGGGAAACACTGAAGCTTTCTTT. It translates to CAWTKGGNTEAFF.

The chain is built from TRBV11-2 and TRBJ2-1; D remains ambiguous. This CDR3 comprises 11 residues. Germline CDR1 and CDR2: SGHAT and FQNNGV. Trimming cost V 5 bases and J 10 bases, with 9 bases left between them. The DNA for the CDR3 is TGTGCCAGCAGCGCGGCAGAAGAGCAGTTCTTC. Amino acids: CASSAAEEQFF. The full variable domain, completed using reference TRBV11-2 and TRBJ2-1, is EAGVAQSPRYKIIEKRQSVAFWCNPISGHATLYWYQQILGQGPKLLIQFQNNGVVDDSQLPKDRFSAERLKGVDSTLKIQPAKLEDSAVYLCASSAAEEQFFGPGTRLTVL.

In nucleotides, the CDR3 is TGTGCCTGGACCGGCGGGAGCACAGATACGCAGTATTTT. It specifies CAWTGGSTDTQYF. The chain recombines TRBV30 with TRBJ2-3, with D possibly TRBD2 on 5 matching bases. The CDR3 runs 13 residues. Germline V gene sequence: CDR1 GTSNPN, CDR2 SVGIG (reference sequence). Trimming stripped 4 bases from V and 0 bases from J, with 8 bases between.

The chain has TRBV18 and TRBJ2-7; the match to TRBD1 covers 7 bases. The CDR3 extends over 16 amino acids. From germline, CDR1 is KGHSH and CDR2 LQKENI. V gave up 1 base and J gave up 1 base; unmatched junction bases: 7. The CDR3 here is CASSPQGAGRSYEQYF. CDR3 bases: TGTGCCAGCTCACCACAGGGGGCGGGTCGGTCCTACGAGCAGTACTTC.

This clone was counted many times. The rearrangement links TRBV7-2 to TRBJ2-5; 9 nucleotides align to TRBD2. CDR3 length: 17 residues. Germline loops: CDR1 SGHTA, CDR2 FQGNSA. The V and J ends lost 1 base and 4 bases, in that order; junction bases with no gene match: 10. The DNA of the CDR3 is TGTGCCAGCAGCTTAGTTGAGCGAGCGGGGGGCGGAGAGACCCAGTACTTC. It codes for CASSLVERAGGGETQYF.

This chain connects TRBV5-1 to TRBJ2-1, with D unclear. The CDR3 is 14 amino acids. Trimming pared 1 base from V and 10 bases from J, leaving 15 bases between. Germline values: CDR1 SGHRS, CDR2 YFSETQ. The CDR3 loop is CASSLRTDAREQFF. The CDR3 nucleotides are TGCGCCAGCAGCTTGAGAACGGACGCACGGGAGCAGTTCTTC.

CDR3 residues: CASSHGGNTIYF. The CDR3 region has the DNA TGTGCCAGCAGCCATGGTGGAAACACCATATATTTT. The J gene is TRBJ1-3, the V gene TRBV7-2, with no clear D. Deletions cut 5 bases from V and 3 bases from J, with 5 bases between. Germline-derived CDR1 and CDR2 are SGHTA and FQGNSA. The CDR3 consists of 12 residues.

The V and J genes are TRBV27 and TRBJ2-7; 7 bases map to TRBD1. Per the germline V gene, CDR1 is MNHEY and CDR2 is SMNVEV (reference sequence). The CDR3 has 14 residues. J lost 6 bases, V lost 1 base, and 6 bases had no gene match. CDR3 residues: CASSLLTGAGEQYF. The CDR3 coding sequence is TGTGCCAGCAGTTTATTAACAGGGGCGGGCGAGCAGTACTTC.